This T cell receptor (beta chain) was sequenced for a study of blood T cell repertoires in COVID-19. At the level of the study: Sites in the United States, Italy and Spain provided acute and convalescent COVID-19 samples. The analysed material was cDNA or gDNA that came from T cells, B-cell-depleted T cells, or PBMCs.

In the study's own analysis: How many nucleated cells were present was estimated from reference gene primer amplification. Only in-frame clones appear in the TCRdb table, and some are missing; sequencing was by immunoSEQ multiplex PCR. D and trimming come from the DNA, and the V and J calls and clone size come from that table. The table shows 100,000 to 150,000 clones, with approximately 90% occurring only once. V was pared by 3 bases and J by 3 bases, with 8 bases of the junction left unmatched. The germline V gene encodes CDR1 SGHTA and CDR2 FQGNSA. This CDR3 is 15 amino acids long. The chain has TRBV7-2 and TRBJ2-7; TRBD2 agrees at 7 bases. This clonotype was sampled from a man aged 50-59 years with acute or convalescent COVID-19. The sequenced sample was peripheral blood. The CDR3 loop is CASSFTTGLGYEQYF. CDR3 DNA: TGTGCCAGCAGCTTCACCACCGGACTAGGCTACGAGCAGTACTTC.